The rows below give T cell receptor beta chains drawn from one sample of a study of shared clonotypes between healthy human individuals. Method: immunoSEQ multiplex PCR; TCRdb's copy keeps in-frame clones and lacks some. The sample has some 350,000 clones; over 65% are singletons. The source material was memory CD4+ T cells sorted from blood. The source is a man aged 25 to 40 in good health. Both conserved end residues are part of each CDR3. D genes are given only for firm matches. Size is stated for part of the rows, as once, few or many counts, or as a class when the clone is expanded.

>TRBV6-5|-|-|14|TRBJ1-6
CASRRSSYNSPLHF
TGTGCCAGCCGGAGGAGCTCCTATAATTCACCCCTCCACTTT
>TRBV5-4|TRBD2|-|16|TRBJ2-2
CASSLGTSGSYGELFF
TGTGCCAGCAGCCTTGGGACTAGCGGGAGTTATGGGGAGCTGTTTTTT
>TRBV19|TRBD1|-|13|TRBJ2-7
CASEGASSYEQYF
TGTGCCAGCGAGGGGGCGAGCTCCTACGAGCAGTACTTC
>TRBV23-1|TRBD1|few|18|TRBJ1-2
CASSQSILLGQANYGYTF
TGCGCCAGCAGTCAATCTATCCTACTGGGACAGGCTAACTATGGCTACACCTTC
>TRBV19|-|-|15|TRBJ1-2
CASSMTALRNYGYTF
TGTGCCAGTAGTATGACAGCTTTAAGGAACTATGGCTACACCTTC
>TRBV19|-|once|15|TRBJ2-5
CASSIDGSAQETQYF
TGTGCCAGTAGTATAGACGGGAGTGCCCAAGAGACCCAGTACTTC
>TRBV18|TRBD1|once|12|TRBJ2-7
CASSPGQGEQYF
TGTGCCAGCTCACCCGGACAGGGCGAGCAGTACTTC
>TRBV5-1|TRBD1|-|16|TRBJ2-7
CASSLAFGQGAAEQYF
TGCGCCAGCAGCTTGGCCTTCGGACAGGGGGCGGCCGAGCAGTACTTC
>TRBV19|-|-|16|TRBJ2-2
CASNQGPDTGPGELFF
TGTGCCAGTAATCAGGGTCCGGACACAGGTCCCGGGGAGCTGTTTTTT
>TRBV5-4|TRBD1|-|16|TRBJ2-5
CASSLPRETGKETQYF
TGTGCCAGCAGCTTGCCGAGGGAGACAGGGAAAGAGACCCAGTACTTC
>TRBV11-2|TRBD1|-|19|TRBJ2-1
CASSSLVNPIKDRGNEQFF
TGTGCCAGCAGCTCCCTAGTTAACCCGATTAAGGACAGGGGCAATGAGCAGTTCTTC
>TRBV27|TRBD1|-|15|TRBJ1-5
CASSQNRGPDQPQHF
TGTGCCAGCAGCCAGAACAGGGGCCCTGATCAGCCCCAGCATTTT
>TRBV5-6|-|-|11|TRBJ1-1
CASSFYGEAFF
TGTGCCAGCAGCTTTTACGGAGAAGCTTTCTTT
>TRBV7-8|-|once|15|TRBJ2-5
CASSLRFPVQETQYF
TGTGCCAGCAGCCTTAGATTCCCAGTCCAAGAGACCCAGTACTTC
>TRBV29-1|TRBD1|-|14|TRBJ2-2
CSVRQGWGTGELFF
TGCAGCGTAAGACAGGGGTGGGGCACCGGGGAGCTGTTTTTT
>TRBV13|-|-|19|TRBJ1-5
CASSLGPTEGGHRDQPQHF
TGTGCCAGCAGCTTAGGCCCCACCGAGGGGGGTCATCGAGATCAGCCCCAGCATTTT
>TRBV28|TRBD2|-|15|TRBJ2-2
CASSRTSENTGELFF
TGTGCCAGCAGCAGGACTAGCGAGAACACCGGGGAGCTGTTTTTT
>TRBV21-1|-|-|18|TRBJ2-4
CASSTRQGRSRAKNIQYF
TGTGCCAGCAGCACCAGACAGGGCCGTTCCAGAGCCAAAAACATTCAGTACTTC
>TRBV7-8|TRBD1|-|16|TRBJ1-5
CASSLAGTGISQPQHF
TGTGCCAGCAGCTTAGCGGGGACAGGGATTTCTCAGCCCCAGCATTTT
>TRBV5-5|-|-|14|TRBJ2-6
CASSLLGGANVLTF
TGTGCCAGCAGCCTCCTTGGTGGGGCCAACGTCCTGACTTTC